This T cell receptor beta chain was identified during a study of siplizumab effects on memory and regulatory T cells. Germline assignment: CDR1 SQVTM and CDR2 ANQGSEA. This CDR3 spans 13 amino acids. V was shortened by 4 bases and J by 0 bases, with 6 bases between the two germline ends. In the case of this clone: Antigen: not known.

Here immunoSEQ multiplex PCR was the method, and the copy in TCRdb shows in-frame clones only, minus some. The sample gives 20,000 or so clones, 44% of which show up once; 6% to 7% is in the top ten. Whole-study findings and limits: Proliferating Tregs from siplizumab cultures lacked functional confirmation of suppression. Controls had around 25% Treg-derived mappable alloreactive CD4+ clones on average, versus approximately 69% with siplizumab. Alloreactive sequences traceable to unstimulated CD4+ memory cells declined significantly under siplizumab.

Cells that made up the mixed lymphocyte reaction were cocultured at 37°C for around six days. This rearrangement joins TRBV29-1 to TRBJ2-2; no reliable D call. Sequences were obtained from CFSE-low (dividing) CD4+ T cells sorted from an allogeneic mixed lymphocyte reaction. This receptor was identified in a human donor in good health; the cells came from an allogeneic mixed lymphocyte reaction. Some clones in this sample may be carry-over from other donors' samples. The CDR3 here is CSVGTPNTGELFF. For the CDR3, the DNA is TGCAGCGTTGGCACCCCGAACACCGGGGAGCTGTTTTTT.